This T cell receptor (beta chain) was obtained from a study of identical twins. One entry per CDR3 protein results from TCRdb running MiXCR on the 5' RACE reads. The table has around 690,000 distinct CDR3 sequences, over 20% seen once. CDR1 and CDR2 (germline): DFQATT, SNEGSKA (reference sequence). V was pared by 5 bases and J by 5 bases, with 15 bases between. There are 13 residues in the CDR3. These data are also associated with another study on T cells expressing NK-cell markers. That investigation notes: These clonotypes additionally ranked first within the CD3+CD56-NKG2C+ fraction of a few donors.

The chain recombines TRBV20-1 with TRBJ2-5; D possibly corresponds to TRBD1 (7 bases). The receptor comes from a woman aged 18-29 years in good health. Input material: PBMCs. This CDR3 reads CSAPDSGGETQYF. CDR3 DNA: TGCAGTGCTCCTGACTCAGGGGGGGAGACCCAGTACTTC.